This section outlines one T cell receptor beta chain sequence together with its context. This sample was taken from a study of blood T cell repertoires in COVID-19. Background on the study: Acute and convalescent COVID-19 specimens originated in the United States, Italy and Spain. PBMCs, B-cell-depleted T cells, or T cells were the source of the cDNA or gDNA that made up the material.

Authors' processing steps: Quantification of nucleated cells was approximated via reference gene primer amplification. The method was immunoSEQ multiplex PCR; TCRdb's version includes in-frame clones alone and lacks a portion of them. V, J and clone size are those of that table, while D and trimming were read from the DNA. The sample lists approximately 140,000 clones; roughly 86% were seen once. From germline, CDR1 is MDHEN and CDR2 SYDVKM. V gave up 6 bases and J gave up 5 bases; unmatched junction bases: 8. The CDR3 contains 16 residues. The chain joins TRBV28 to TRBJ2-2; 11 bases match TRBD2. The sequenced material came from peripheral blood. This TCR derives from a woman in her sixties with acute or convalescent COVID-19. The CDR3 sequence: CASSSLAGGPTGELFF. The DNA of the CDR3 is TGTGCCAGCAGCTCATTAGCGGGGGGGCCAACCGGGGAGCTGTTTTTT.